The next 13 T cell receptor beta chains were all read from a single sample in a study of blood T cell repertoires in COVID-19. The protocol was immunoSEQ multiplex PCR, while the TCRdb copy is restricted to in-frame clones and leaves out a portion. This sample carries about 250,000 clones, around 80% of them seen once, and the ten largest clones take about 5%. Source material: PBMCs or T cells enriched from blood (not recorded which). These receptor sequences come from a man aged 35-49 years who had been exposed to COVID-19.

This clone came up many times. The gene calls are TRBV5-4 and TRBJ2-2; possible D gene TRBD1, 6 bases. From germline, CDR1 is SGHNT and CDR2 YYREEE (reference sequence). The CDR3 is 15 residues long. The V end was cut by 4 bases, the J end by 2 bases, with 12 bases between. CDR3: CASSPRGINTGELFF. Here the CDR3 DNA reads TGTGCCAGCAGCCCCAGGGGTATCAACACCGGGGAGCTGTTTTTT.

V and J are TRBV5-1 and TRBJ2-7, with TRBD2 matching over 11 bases. CDR1 is SGHRS, CDR2 YFSETQ, per germline. V trimming: 4 bases; J trimming: 6 bases; junction bases outside the gene matches: 9. This CDR3 contains 15 residues. The CDR3 nucleotides read TGCGCCAGCAGCCCCCGGGTGCTAGCGGGAGGCGAGCAGTACTTC. Its translation: CASSPRVLAGGEQYF. Combining the CDR3 with reference TRBV5-1 and TRBJ2-7 gives the whole variable domain KAGVTQTPRYLIKTRGQQVTLSCSPISGHRSVSWYQQTPGQGLQFLFEYFSETQRNKGNFPGRFSGRQFSNSRSEMNVSTLELGDSALYLCASSPRVLAGGEQYFGPGTRLTVT.

This rearrangement joins TRBV11-2 to TRBJ2-7; TRBD2 aligns across 11 bases. This CDR3 is 17 amino acids long. The germline V gene has CDR1 SGHAT and CDR2 FQNNGV. V dropped 4 bases and J dropped 5; count of bases not matched to a gene: 13. The chain's CDR3 is CASSSALLAGVTNEQYF. In DNA form, the CDR3 reads TGTGCCAGCAGCTCCGCCCTACTAGCGGGAGTAACCAACGAGCAGTACTTC.

This chain links TRBV6-5 with TRBJ2-1; TRBD2 matches at 11 bases. This CDR3 is built from 15 residues. The junction had 9 bases not matched to a gene; V was cut back by 8 bases and J by 6 bases. The germline gives CDR1 MNHEY, CDR2 SVGAGI. In DNA form, the CDR3 reads TGTGCCAGCCTATTCGGGACTAGCGGAACCAATGAGCAGTTCTTC. Its translation is CASLFGTSGTNEQFF.

This clone was seen just once. This chain links TRBV12-3 or TRBV12-4 with TRBJ1-5, with D hard to call. The V and J ends lost 3 bases and 4 bases respectively, with 7 bases between them. The CDR3 is made up of 13 amino acids. The CDR3 region is CASSFRGNQPQHF. The CDR3 DNA reads TGTGCCAGCAGTTTCAGAGGGAATCAGCCCCAGCATTTT.

The sample holds one count of this clone. CDR3 sequence reads: CASSYTSGSSYEQYF. The CDR3 region has the DNA TGTGCCAGCAGTTATACTAGCGGAAGCTCCTACGAGCAGTACTTC. This sequence joins TRBV6-5 and TRBJ2-7; 8 nucleotides agree with TRBD2. CDR1 MNHEY and CDR2 SVGAGI come from the germline V gene. CDR3 size: 15 residues. The J segment lost 0 bases and the V segment lost 3 bases, leaving 4 bases of the junction unmatched.

This rearrangement joins TRBV6-2 or TRBV6-3 to TRBJ2-2; no firm D call. Germline assignment: CDR1 MNHEY and CDR2 SVGEGT. This CDR3 is built from 15 residues. Trimming took 6 bases from V and 4 from J, leaving 15 bases between them. Written as DNA, the CDR3 is TGTGCCAGCAGCCACCCCCGGGTTCTCACCGGGGAGCTGTTTTTT. Its protein product is CASSHPRVLTGELFF.

Notes on this clone: This sample includes further DNA sequences coding for the same CDR3. The chain has TRBV7-3 and TRBJ2-2; D not resolved. The CDR3 is 12 residues long. The germline CDR1 and CDR2 sequences are SGHTA and FQGTGA. Trimming pared 4 bases from V and 5 bases from J, leaving 5 bases between. As DNA, the CDR3 is TGTGCCAGCAGCTCGAGAACCGGGGAGCTGTTTTTT. This sequence encodes CASSSRTGELFF.

This rearrangement joins TRBV12-3 or TRBV12-4 to TRBJ2-1; weak D call: TRBD1 (5 bases). V shed 7 bases and J shed 12 bases, with 19 bases lying between them. This CDR3 has 13 residues. The CDR3 reads CASIGQAKPGQFF. The CDR3 DNA is TGTGCCAGCATCGGACAAGCCAAGCCCGGGCAGTTCTTC.

The chain is built from TRBV10-3 and TRBJ2-1; D might be TRBD2 (5 bases). Germline loops: CDR1 ENHRY, CDR2 SYGVKD. The CDR3 is made up of 17 amino acids. Deletions cut 2 bases from V and 6 bases from J, with 20 bases between. The CDR3 protein is CAISERMSIGSANEQFF. DNA of the CDR3: TGTGCCATCAGTGAGAGGATGTCGATAGGTAGCGCCAATGAGCAGTTCTTC.

The chain employs TRBV7-6 and TRBJ2-6, with 8 bases aligning to TRBD2. The CDR3 sequence is 18 residues long. From germline, CDR1 is SGHVS and CDR2 FNYEAQ. V gave up 0 bases and J gave up 2 bases; unmatched junction bases: 6. The CDR3 DNA sequence: TGTGCCAGCAGCTTAGCGGTAGTAGCGGGGACTGGGGCCAACGTCCTGACTTTC. Translating gives CASSLAVVAGTGANVLTF. The full variable domain, with the rest looked up from reference TRBV7-6 and TRBJ2-6, is GAGVSQSPRYKVTKRGQDVALRCDPISGHVSLYWYRQALGQGPEFLTYFNYEAQQDKSGLPNDRFSAERPEGSISTLTIQRTEQRDSAMYRCASSLAVVAGTGANVLTFGAGSRLTVL.

The CDR3 is CAWSVLQGDQPQHF. CDR3 DNA: TGTGCCTGGAGTGTTCTTCAGGGTGACCAGCCCCAGCATTTT. The V call is TRBV30, the J call TRBJ1-5; a weak D match, TRBD1 (5 bases). Trimming left V 0 bases short and J 7 bases short, with 13 bases between. The length of the CDR3 is 14 residues. Germline V CDR1 and CDR2: GTSNPN, SVGIG (reference sequence).

In this sample, this clone turned up many times. The rearrangement joins TRBV4-1 to TRBJ1-1; D remains unclear. The CDR3 runs to 10 residues. Germline V gene lookup returns CDR1 MGHRA and CDR2 YSYEKL. Trimming took 5 bases from V and 7 from J, leaving 5 bases between them. In DNA form, the CDR3 reads TGCGCCAGCAGCAACGGTGAAGCTTTCTTT. The encoded protein is CASSNGEAFF.